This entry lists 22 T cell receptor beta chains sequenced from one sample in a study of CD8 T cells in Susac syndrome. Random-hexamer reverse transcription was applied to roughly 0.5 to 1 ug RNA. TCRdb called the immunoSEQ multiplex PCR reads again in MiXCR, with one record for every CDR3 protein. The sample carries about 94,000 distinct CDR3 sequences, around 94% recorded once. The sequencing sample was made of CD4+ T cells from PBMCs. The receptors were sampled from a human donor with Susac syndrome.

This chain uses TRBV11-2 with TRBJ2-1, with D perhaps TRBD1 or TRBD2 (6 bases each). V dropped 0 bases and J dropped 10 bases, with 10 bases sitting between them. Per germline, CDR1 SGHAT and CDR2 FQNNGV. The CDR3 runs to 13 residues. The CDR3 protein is CASSLERGAEQFF. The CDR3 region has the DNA TGTGCCAGCAGCTTAGAGAGGGGGGCCGAGCAGTTCTTC.

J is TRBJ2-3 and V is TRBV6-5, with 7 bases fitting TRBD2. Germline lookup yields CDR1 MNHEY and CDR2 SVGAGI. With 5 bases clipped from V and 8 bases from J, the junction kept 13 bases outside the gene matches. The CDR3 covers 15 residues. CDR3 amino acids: CASSLSSGAQGTQYF. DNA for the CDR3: TGTGCCAGCAGTCTTTCCAGCGGGGCTCAGGGTACGCAGTATTTT.

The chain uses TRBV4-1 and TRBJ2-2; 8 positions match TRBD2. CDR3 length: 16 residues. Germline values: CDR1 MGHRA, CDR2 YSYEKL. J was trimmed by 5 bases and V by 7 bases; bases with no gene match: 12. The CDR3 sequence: CASNLISGVGTGELFF. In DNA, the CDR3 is TGCGCCAGCAATCTGATTAGCGGGGTGGGAACCGGGGAGCTGTTTTTT.

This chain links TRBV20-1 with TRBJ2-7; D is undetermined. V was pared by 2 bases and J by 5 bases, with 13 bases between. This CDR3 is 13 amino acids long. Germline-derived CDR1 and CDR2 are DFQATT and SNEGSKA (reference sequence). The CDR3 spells CSARFKSFDEQYF. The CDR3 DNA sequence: TGCAGTGCTAGATTCAAGTCCTTCGACGAGCAGTACTTC.

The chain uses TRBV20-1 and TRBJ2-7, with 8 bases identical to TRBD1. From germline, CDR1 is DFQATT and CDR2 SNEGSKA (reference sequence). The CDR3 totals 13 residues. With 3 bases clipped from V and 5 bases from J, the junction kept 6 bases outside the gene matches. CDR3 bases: TGCAGTGCTAGGGGGACAGGCCACCACGAGCAGTACTTC. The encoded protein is CSARGTGHHEQYF.

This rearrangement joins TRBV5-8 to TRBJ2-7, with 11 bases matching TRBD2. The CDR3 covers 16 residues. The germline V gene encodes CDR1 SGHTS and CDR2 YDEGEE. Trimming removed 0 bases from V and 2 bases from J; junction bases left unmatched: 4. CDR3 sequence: CASSLVSGGATYEQYF. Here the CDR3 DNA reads TGTGCCAGCAGCTTGGTTAGCGGGGGGGCGACCTACGAGCAGTACTTC. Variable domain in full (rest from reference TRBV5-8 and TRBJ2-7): EAGVTQSPTHLIKTRGQQATLRCSPISGHTSVYWYQQALGLGLQFLLWYDEGEERNRGNFPPRFSGRQFPNYSSELNVNALELEDSALYLCASSLVSGGATYEQYFGPGTRLTVT.

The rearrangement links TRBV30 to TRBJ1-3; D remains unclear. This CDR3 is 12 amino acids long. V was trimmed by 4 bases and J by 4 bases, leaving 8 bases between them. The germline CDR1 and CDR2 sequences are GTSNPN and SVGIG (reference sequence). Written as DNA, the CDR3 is TGTGCCTGGAAGGTACTGGGAAACACCATATATTTT. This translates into CAWKVLGNTIYF.

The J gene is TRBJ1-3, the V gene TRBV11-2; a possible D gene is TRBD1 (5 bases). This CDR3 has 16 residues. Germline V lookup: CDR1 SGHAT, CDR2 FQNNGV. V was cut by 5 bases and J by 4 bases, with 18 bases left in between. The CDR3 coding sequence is TGTGCCAGCAGCAAACTTCCAGGGTTAGGCGGAAACACCATATATTTT. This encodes CASSKLPGLGGNTIYF.

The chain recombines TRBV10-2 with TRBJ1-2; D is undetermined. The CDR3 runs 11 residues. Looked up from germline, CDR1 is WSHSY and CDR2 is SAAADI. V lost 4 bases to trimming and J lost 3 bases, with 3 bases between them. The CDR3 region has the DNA TGCGCCAGCAGTGCGGACTATGGCTACACCTTC. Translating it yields CASSADYGYTF.

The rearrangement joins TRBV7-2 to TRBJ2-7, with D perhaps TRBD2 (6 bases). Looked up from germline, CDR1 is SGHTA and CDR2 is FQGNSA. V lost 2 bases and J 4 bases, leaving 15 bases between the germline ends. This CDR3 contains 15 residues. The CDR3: CASSLNVGGGYEQYF. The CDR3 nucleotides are TGTGCCAGCAGCTTAAACGTGGGAGGTGGTTACGAGCAGTACTTC.

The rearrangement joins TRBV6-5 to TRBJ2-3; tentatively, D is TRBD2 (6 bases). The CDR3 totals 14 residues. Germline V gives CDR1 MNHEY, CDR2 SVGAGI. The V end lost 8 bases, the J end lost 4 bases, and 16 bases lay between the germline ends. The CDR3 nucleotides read TGTGCCAGCGCCAAAGGGCTAGCGTCAGATACGCAGTATTTT. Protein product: CASAKGLASDTQYF.

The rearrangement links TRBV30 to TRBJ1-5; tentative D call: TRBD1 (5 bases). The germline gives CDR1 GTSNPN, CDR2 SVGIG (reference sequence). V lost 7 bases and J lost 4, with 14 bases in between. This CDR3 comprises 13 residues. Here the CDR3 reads CAFAGQPNQPQHF. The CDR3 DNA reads TGTGCCTTCGCGGGGCAGCCTAATCAGCCCCAGCATTTT.

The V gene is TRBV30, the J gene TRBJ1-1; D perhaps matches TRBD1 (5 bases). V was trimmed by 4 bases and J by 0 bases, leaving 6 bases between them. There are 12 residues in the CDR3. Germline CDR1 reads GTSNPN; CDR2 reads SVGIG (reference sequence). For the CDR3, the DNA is TGTGCCTGGAACAGGATGAACACTGAAGCTTTCTTT. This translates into CAWNRMNTEAFF.

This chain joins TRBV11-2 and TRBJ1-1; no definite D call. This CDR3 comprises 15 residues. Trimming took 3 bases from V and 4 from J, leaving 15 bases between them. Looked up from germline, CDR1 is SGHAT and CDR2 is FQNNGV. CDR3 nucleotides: TGTGCCAGCAGCTTTTCCGCCCGGGGAATCACTGAAGCTTTCTTT. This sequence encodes CASSFSARGITEAFF.

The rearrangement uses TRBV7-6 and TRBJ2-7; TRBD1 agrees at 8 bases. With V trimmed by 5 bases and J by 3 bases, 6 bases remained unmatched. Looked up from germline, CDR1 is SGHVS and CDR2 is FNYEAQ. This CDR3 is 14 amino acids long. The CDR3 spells CASSLWTGNYEQYF. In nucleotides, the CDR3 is TGTGCCAGCAGCCTCTGGACAGGGAACTACGAGCAGTACTTC.

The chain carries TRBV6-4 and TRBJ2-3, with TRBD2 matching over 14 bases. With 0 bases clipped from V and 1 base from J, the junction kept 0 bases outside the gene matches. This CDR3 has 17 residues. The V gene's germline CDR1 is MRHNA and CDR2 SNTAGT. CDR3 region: CASSDSTSGGGTDTQYF. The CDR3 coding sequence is TGTGCCAGCAGTGACTCGACTAGCGGGGGGGGCACAGATACGCAGTATTTT.

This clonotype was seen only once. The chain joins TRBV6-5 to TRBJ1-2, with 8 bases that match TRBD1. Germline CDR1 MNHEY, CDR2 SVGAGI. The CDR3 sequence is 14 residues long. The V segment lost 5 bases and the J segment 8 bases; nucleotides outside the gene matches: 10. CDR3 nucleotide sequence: TGTGCCAGCAGTGCCCAGGGGGCATCTCTAGGCTACACCTTC. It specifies CASSAQGASLGYTF.

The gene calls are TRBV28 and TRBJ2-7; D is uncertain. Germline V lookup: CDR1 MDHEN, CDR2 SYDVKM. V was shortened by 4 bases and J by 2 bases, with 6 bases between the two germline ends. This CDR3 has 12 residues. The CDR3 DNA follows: TGTGCCAGCAGTTCTCCCGCCTACGAGCAGTACTTC. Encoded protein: CASSSPAYEQYF.

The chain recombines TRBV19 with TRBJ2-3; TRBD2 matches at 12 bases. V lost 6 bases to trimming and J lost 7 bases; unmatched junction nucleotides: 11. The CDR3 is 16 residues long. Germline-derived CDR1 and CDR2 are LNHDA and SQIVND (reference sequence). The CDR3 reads CASRTSGGPTQYTQYF. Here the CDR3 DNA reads TGTGCCAGTAGGACTAGCGGGGGCCCTACACAATATACGCAGTATTTT.

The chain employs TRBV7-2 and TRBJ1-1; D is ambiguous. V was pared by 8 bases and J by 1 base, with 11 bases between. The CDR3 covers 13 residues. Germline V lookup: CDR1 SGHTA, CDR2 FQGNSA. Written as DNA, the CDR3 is TGTGCCAGCGGGTTTTCCGGGAACACTGAAGCTTTCTTT. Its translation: CASGFSGNTEAFF.

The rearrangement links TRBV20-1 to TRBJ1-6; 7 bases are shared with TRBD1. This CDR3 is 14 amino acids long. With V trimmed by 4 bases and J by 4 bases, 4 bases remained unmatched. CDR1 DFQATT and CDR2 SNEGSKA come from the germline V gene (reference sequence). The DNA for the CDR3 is TGCAGTGCTACACGGGGACAGTATAATTCACCCCTCCACTTT. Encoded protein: CSATRGQYNSPLHF.

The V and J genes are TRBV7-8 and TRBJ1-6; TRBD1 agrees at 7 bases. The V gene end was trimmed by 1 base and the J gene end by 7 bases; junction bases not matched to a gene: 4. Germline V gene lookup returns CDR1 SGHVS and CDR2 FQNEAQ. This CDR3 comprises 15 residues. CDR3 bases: TGTGCCAGCAGCTTAGGGGGGACAGTGAATTCACCCCTCCACTTT. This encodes CASSLGGTVNSPLHF.